This T cell receptor beta chain emerged from a study of blood T cell repertoires in COVID-19. For the study at large: Specimens from acute and convalescent COVID-19 originated in the United States, Italy and Spain. T cells, B-cell-depleted T cells, or PBMCs provided the cDNA or gDNA that served as material.

As processed by the authors: Estimation of nucleated cell counts relied on the amplification of reference gene primers. Here immunoSEQ multiplex PCR was the method, and the copy in TCRdb shows in-frame clones only, minus some. V and J calls and clone size follow that table, whereas D and trimming were derived from the DNA. The table lists 120,000 to 150,000 clones, 84% of them singletons. Germline CDR1 is MNHEY and CDR2 is SVGAGI. The CDR3 consists of 13 residues. V gave up 6 bases and J gave up 5 bases; unmatched junction bases: 6. Sample: peripheral blood. The chain is built from TRBV6-5 and TRBJ2-7; TRBD1 agrees at 8 bases. This clonotype was sampled from a human donor in a cohort sampled during active COVID-19. The CDR3 DNA follows: TGTGCCAGCAGACAACAGGGGGGACACGAGCAGTACTTC. It translates to CASRQQGGHEQYF.